This TCR beta chain emerged from a study of CD8 T cells in ankylosing spondylitis. Overall study results and limits: Prior work had noted some motif variants in reactive arthritis blood and synovial fluid.

Library preparation for TCR beta used quantitative 5'-RACE with molecular barcodes. TCRdb reanalysed the 5' RACE reads using MiXCR and keeps one entry per CDR3 protein. The sample has around 39,000 distinct CDR3 sequences, 16% seen once. With respect to this clonotype: As yet, its antigen is unknown.

The sequenced sample consisted of blood. The clonotype originates from a male donor with ankylosing spondylitis or in good health (not recorded which).

CDR3 in amino acids: CSARPNLGLAGYEQYF. Here the CDR3 DNA reads TGCAGTGCTAGACCCAACTTAGGACTAGCGGGGTACGAGCAGTACTTC. The chain links TRBV20-1 to TRBJ2-7; 12 bases align to TRBD2. CDR1 DFQATT and CDR2 SNEGSKA come from the germline V gene (reference sequence). The junction had 9 bases not matched to a gene; V was cut back by 2 bases and J by 4 bases. The CDR3 contains 16 residues.